The clone carrying this T cell receptor (beta chain) was found a few times. Its antigen is currently unknown. The data derive from a study of neoadjuvant anti-PD-1 for oral cavity cancer. General study points: Post-nivolumab, blood T cell clonality was significantly elevated in non-responders.

Clones were read by immunoSEQ multiplex PCR, and TCRdb kept only the in-frame ones, dropping some. Seen here are approximately 6,700 clones, 60% to 80% observed once, and the top ten hold approximately 3.3%. The sequencing here drew on PBMCs, taken before nivolumab (anti-PD-1) treatment. This clonotype was obtained from a person aged 40 to 85 with oral cavity squamous cell carcinoma.

CDR3 region: CASTRGPGETQYF. The CDR3 bases are TGTGCCAGTACCCGGGGGCCGGGGGAGACCCAGTACTTC. This rearrangement joins TRBV19 to TRBJ2-5; D possibly matches TRBD1 or TRBD2 (6 bases each). Germline V CDR1 and CDR2: LNHDA, SQIVND (reference sequence). V was clipped by 7 bases and J by 5 bases, with 14 bases between them. The CDR3 covers 13 residues.